This T cell receptor (beta chain) was captured by sequencing in a study of vaccination effects on CD4 cells after COVID-19. The overall study: Sampling occurred a median 72 days post second dose, range 14 to 241.

Study results and limitations: Late after vaccination, infection- and vaccine-induced clones showed marked clonal contraction.

CD4+ T cells specific for antigen were expanded with viral peptide pools by the ViraFEST assay before sequencing. Isolating CD4+ T cells followed 9 to 11 days of culture. Two-dose BNT162b2 or mRNA-1273 vaccination was given to participants. Cells had half their medium changed to IL-2 medium on days 3 and 7. Comment on this clone: The antigen is not known.

Sequencing was performed with immunoSEQ multiplex PCR; in TCRdb, only in-frame clones are kept and a portion is missing. This table has approximately 74,000 clones, under 85% appearing once. This TCR was recovered from a human donor who received a COVID-19 vaccine. This sample comprised CD4+ T cells from PBMCs cultured with HCoV-OC43 spike peptides, obtained after COVID-19 vaccination. Sample subset: HCoV-OC43 spike overlapping peptide pool stimulation.

CDR3 coding DNA: TGTGCCAGCAGTTACAAGGGAGGGCCTGAAGCTTTCTTT. It codes for CASSYKGGPEAFF. The chain recombines TRBV6-6 with TRBJ1-1; D gene ambiguous. Trimming removed 2 bases from V and 6 bases from J, with 10 bases in between. Germline CDR1 is MNHNY and CDR2 is SVGAGI (reference sequence). This CDR3 has 13 amino acids.